This T cell receptor beta chain emerged from a study of Ad26.COV2.S vaccination and SARS-CoV-2 variants. Study at large: Ad26.COV2.S was injected intramuscularly once or twice, 56 days apart.

This clone has at least ten counts. Germline V gene lookup returns CDR1 SGHTA and CDR2 FQGNSA. Trimming took off 0 bases at V and 4 bases at J, with 10 bases between the two ends. There are 15 residues in the CDR3. The treatment: roughly 20 received Ad26.COV2.S at low or high dose, single or two shots; several received placebo; per-sample allocation not given. Samples came from day 63 after the first vaccine or placebo injection. TCRdb's copy holds only in-frame clones and misses some; the assay was immunoSEQ multiplex PCR. The sample holds about 680,000 clones, around 92% seen once. Here the sequenced sample was peripheral blood, taken in a trial of Ad26.COV2.S vaccine versus placebo. This chain uses TRBV7-2 with TRBJ1-5; D not certain. This receptor was obtained from a person aged 18 to 59 who received the Ad26.COV2.S COVID-19 vaccine or a placebo. The CDR3 nucleotides read TGTGCCAGCAGCTTAGCCCCACAGATGAATCAGCCCCAGCATTTT. Translating gives CASSLAPQMNQPQHF. The full variable domain, in which reference TRBV7-2 and TRBJ1-5 provide the parts outside the CDR3, is GAGVSQSPSNKVTEKGKDVELRCDPISGHTALYWYRQSLGQGLEFLIYFQGNSAPDKSGLPSDRFSAERTGGSVSTLTIQRTQQEDSAVYLCASSLAPQMNQPQHFGDGTRLSIL.